Reported below is one T cell receptor beta chain. The data stem from a study of Ad26.COV2.S vaccination and SARS-CoV-2 variants. As for treatment: roughly 19 received Ad26.COV2.S at low or high dose, single or two shots; about five received placebo; per-sample allocation not given. Specimens were obtained on day 63 following the first vaccine or placebo injection. The germline gives CDR1 LNHDA, CDR2 SQIVND (reference sequence). V shed 3 bases and J 4 bases; nucleotides not matched to a gene: 4. The CDR3 consists of 15 residues. The data were produced by immunoSEQ multiplex PCR, yet TCRdb's version contains in-frame clones alone and is incomplete. The sample lists roughly 300,000 clones, roughly 91% occurring once.

Here the sequenced sample was peripheral blood, taken in a trial of Ad26.COV2.S vaccine versus placebo. This TCR was sampled from a person aged 18-65 years who received the Ad26.COV2.S COVID-19 vaccine or a placebo. The V gene is TRBV19, the J gene TRBJ2-1; the match to TRBD1 covers 9 bases. CDR3 in DNA: TGTGCCAGTAGTATCGGGGACAGGGATTACAATGAGCAGTTCTTC. This encodes CASSIGDRDYNEQFF. The whole variable domain, remainder taken from reference TRBV19 and TRBJ2-1, is DGGITQSPKYLFRKEGQNVTLSCEQNLNHDAMYWYRQDPGQGLRLIYYSQIVNDFQKGDIAEGYSVSREKKESFPLTVTSAQKNPTAFYLCASSIGDRDYNEQFFGPGTRLTVL.